The 27 T cell receptor beta chains in this list originate from one sample, sequenced in a study of cytomegalovirus exposure and HLA in healthy donors (dated by TCRdb to between 2016 and 2019). Library preparation was by the immunoSEQ multiplex PCR assay. For the multiplex PCR, a mixture combining 60 forward primers for TCR Vbeta segments and 13 reverse primers for TCR Jbeta segments was used. Entries here come from immuneACCESS through TCRdb and include only in-frame sequences with V and J called. Some clones fail to appear in such tables; in the studies checked, an unresolved V gene covers under half of the shortfall, and the cause of the remainder is unknown. The sample data list tens of thousands of clones, and about 81% of these were observed just once. 8% to 9% of the sample comes from the top ten. Sequencing was done on a sample of PBMCs. The receptors shown here come from a woman between 40 and 50 years old in good health and CMV-seropositive.

The rearrangement uses TRBV7-9 and TRBJ2-1, with D unclear. Germline loops: CDR1 SEHNR, CDR2 FQNEAQ (reference sequence). The CDR3 runs to 13 residues. V was shortened by 5 bases and J by 2 bases, with 7 bases between the two germline ends. CDR3 nucleotides: TGTGCCAGCAGCCCCCTCCCCTACAATGAGCAGTTCTTC. This sequence encodes CASSPLPYNEQFF.

The CDR3 sequence: CASTIGQSNYGYTF. CDR3 bases: TGTGCCAGCACTATAGGACAGTCTAACTATGGCTACACCTTC. The J gene is TRBJ1-2, the V gene TRBV28, with D possibly being TRBD1 (6 bases). Trimming took 7 bases from V and 0 from J, leaving 12 bases between them. Per the germline V gene, CDR1 is MDHEN and CDR2 is SYDVKM. This CDR3 has 14 amino acids.

The chain employs TRBV6-5 and TRBJ2-7; 8 bases are shared with TRBD1. The length of the CDR3 is 15 residues. Germline loops: CDR1 MNHEY, CDR2 SVGAGI. J gave up 0 bases and V 2 bases, and 3 bases lay outside the gene matches. In nucleotides, the CDR3 is TGTGCCAGCAGTTACGCAGGGGGCACCTCCTACGAGCAGTACTTC. Translated: CASSYAGGTSYEQYF.

The chain uses TRBV5-4 and TRBJ1-1; 7 bases agree with TRBD1. The V segment lost 5 bases and the J segment 5 bases; nucleotides outside the gene matches: 6. The CDR3 totals 13 residues. CDR1 and CDR2 (germline): SGHNT, YYREEE (reference sequence). CDR3 bases: TGTGCCAGCAGTTTCTCAGGGGGTACTGAAGCTTTCTTT. Translation gives CASSFSGGTEAFF.

This chain links TRBV5-5 with TRBJ2-7, with 8 bases fitting TRBD1. This CDR3 has 14 residues. The germline V gene encodes CDR1 SGHKS and CDR2 YYEKEE (reference sequence). Trimming at V came to 2 bases and at J to 2 bases, leaving 3 bases not matched to a gene. CDR3 region: CASSLSGGPYEQYF. The CDR3 nucleotides are TGTGCCAGCAGCTTATCAGGGGGCCCCTACGAGCAGTACTTC.

The rearrangement joins TRBV6-5 to TRBJ1-6, with D unclear. V was clipped by 4 bases and J by 7 bases, with 8 bases between them. This CDR3 is 13 amino acids long. Germline V CDR1 and CDR2: MNHEY, SVGAGI. The CDR3 is CASSFTENSPLHF. The CDR3 coding sequence is TGTGCCAGCAGTTTCACAGAAAATTCACCCCTCCACTTT.

This clone appeared a few times. The chain carries TRBV29-1 and TRBJ2-3; TRBD2 matches at 9 bases. Trimming cost V 7 bases and J 2 bases; bases outside gene matches: 10. This CDR3 has 15 residues. Germline CDR1 and CDR2: SQVTM and ANQGSEA. The CDR3 region is CSAEPRGGTTDTQYF. DNA for the CDR3: TGCAGCGCGGAACCGCGGGGGGGAACCACAGATACGCAGTATTTT.

The chain recombines TRBV6-1 with TRBJ2-1; 7 bases agree with TRBD2. Germline V CDR1 and CDR2: MNHNS, SASEGT. The V segment lost 4 bases and the J segment 8 bases; nucleotides outside the gene matches: 5. This CDR3 spans 13 amino acids. CDR3 sequence: CASSVQGGDEQFF. The CDR3 DNA reads as TGTGCCAGCAGTGTTCAGGGAGGGGATGAGCAGTTCTTC.

CDR3 nucleotide sequence: TGTGCCAGCAGCCCTCACGGCGGGACGTCGGGGAACACTGAAGCTTTCTTT. As protein: CASSPHGGTSGNTEAFF. The rearrangement joins TRBV11-2 to TRBJ1-1; weak D call: TRBD1 (5 bases). Germline V lookup: CDR1 SGHAT, CDR2 FQNNGV. The CDR3 contains 17 residues. V was clipped by 5 bases and J by 1 base, with 20 bases between them.

This chain uses TRBV7-8 with TRBJ1-5; D is perhaps TRBD1 (6 bases). Germline V gene sequence: CDR1 SGHVS, CDR2 FQNEAQ. The CDR3 runs 12 residues. V dropped 5 bases and J dropped 4 bases, with 6 bases sitting between them. CDR3 sequence: CASSGQNQPQHF. The CDR3 coding sequence is TGTGCCAGCAGCGGACAGAATCAGCCCCAGCATTTT. The whole variable domain, remainder taken from reference TRBV7-8 and TRBJ1-5, is GAGVSQSPRYKVAKRGQDVALRCDPISGHVSLFWYQQALGQGPEFLTYFQNEAQLDKSGLPSDRFFAERPEGSVSTLKIQRTQQEDSAVYLCASSGQNQPQHFGDGTRLSIL.

This chain connects TRBV5-1 to TRBJ2-3; 7 nucleotides line up with TRBD1. The CDR3 sequence is 15 residues long. The germline CDR1 and CDR2 sequences are SGHRS and YFSETQ. V was clipped by 4 bases and J by 0 bases; unmatched bases: 5. This CDR3 is CASSPGTASTDTQYF. CDR3 coding DNA: TGCGCCAGCAGCCCTGGGACAGCTAGCACAGATACGCAGTATTTT.

CDR3 residues: CAVTGGLNTGELFF. The CDR3 DNA reads as TGTGCCGTCACAGGGGGACTAAACACCGGGGAGCTGTTTTTT. This chain connects TRBV28 to TRBJ2-2; maybe TRBD1 (8 bases). Germline V lookup: CDR1 MDHEN, CDR2 SYDVKM. The CDR3 length is 14 residues. V lost 11 bases and J 2 bases, leaving 15 bases between the germline ends. Together with reference TRBV28 and TRBJ2-2, the CDR3 gives the full variable domain: DVKVTQSSRYLVKRTGEKVFLECVQDMDHENMFWYRQDPGLGLRLIYFSYDVKMKEKGDIPEGYSVSREKKERFSLILESASTNQTSMYLCAVTGGLNTGELFFGEGSRLTVL.

V gene TRBV5-5 combines with J gene TRBJ2-5; D is ambiguous. CDR3 length equals 11 residues. Germline V gene lookup returns CDR1 SGHKS and CDR2 YYEKEE (reference sequence). Between the trimmed V and J ends, which lost 8 bases and 4 bases, there was a span of 9 bases. This CDR3 is CASSLLETQYF. The CDR3 DNA sequence: TGTGCCAGTTCCCTACTAGAGACCCAGTACTTC.

This rearrangement joins TRBV4-1 to TRBJ2-1; TRBD1 might be the D (5 bases). The CDR3 runs to 14 residues. V was cut by 2 bases and J by 6 bases, with 11 bases left in between. CDR1 is MGHRA and CDR2 is YSYEKL in the germline V gene. CDR3 sequence reads: CASSQRGQPNEQFF. The CDR3 DNA follows: TGCGCCAGCAGCCAAAGGGGCCAACCCAATGAGCAGTTCTTC.

This CDR3 is CASSDKGLAGNNEQFF. DNA of the CDR3: TGTGCCAGCAGTGACAAGGGACTAGCGGGGAACAATGAGCAGTTCTTC. This sequence joins TRBV6-4 and TRBJ2-1, with 13 positions matching TRBD2. The CDR3 spans 16 residues. After removal of 2 bases from V and 5 bases from J, the junction contained 3 bases not matched to a gene. Germline CDR1 is MRHNA and CDR2 is SNTAGT.

This clone was counted a few times. V usage is TRBV4-3 and J usage is TRBJ1-3; D unresolved. From germline, CDR1 is LGHNA and CDR2 YSLEER. The length of the CDR3 is 14 residues. Deletions cut 2 bases from V and 0 bases from J, with 5 bases between. In DNA form, the CDR3 reads TGCGCCAGCAGCCAACAGGACTCTGGAAACACCATATATTTT. It translates to CASSQQDSGNTIYF.

The gene calls are TRBV6-4 and TRBJ1-5; 8 nucleotides align to TRBD1. V lost 2 bases and J lost 1; bases outside the gene matches: 7. Germline loops: CDR1 MRHNA, CDR2 SNTAGT. The CDR3 has 17 amino acids. In DNA form, the CDR3 reads TGTGCCAGCAGTGACAAGACAGGGGAAAGGAGCAATCAGCCCCAGCATTTT. It specifies CASSDKTGERSNQPQHF.

The CDR3 loop is CASSLDREIYGYTF. The CDR3 region has the DNA TGTGCCAGCAGTTTGGACAGGGAGATCTATGGCTACACCTTC. The J gene is TRBJ1-2, the V gene TRBV28, with 8 bases lining up with TRBD1. The CDR3 has 14 amino acids. V gave up 3 bases and J gave up 4 bases; unmatched junction bases: 4. In germline, CDR1 is MDHEN, CDR2 SYDVKM.

The V call is TRBV28, the J call TRBJ2-7; 9 nucleotides line up with TRBD2. This CDR3 is 17 amino acids long. CDR1 and CDR2 (germline): MDHEN, SYDVKM. J lost 2 bases, V lost 3 bases, and 11 bases had no gene match. The CDR3 region is CASSFPGRLAVTYEQYF. The DNA for the CDR3 is TGTGCCAGCAGTTTTCCTGGGCGACTAGCGGTTACCTACGAGCAGTACTTC.

The rearrangement links TRBV5-1 to TRBJ1-1; TRBD1 is a possible D gene (6 bases). The CDR3 consists of 13 residues. Germline-derived CDR1 and CDR2 are SGHRS and YFSETQ. Trimming took off 1 base at V and 5 bases at J, with 9 bases between the two ends. CDR3 nucleotide sequence: TGCGCCAGCAGCTTGACAGGGAGAACTGAAGCTTTCTTT. Translated, it gives CASSLTGRTEAFF.

The chain uses TRBV5-1 and TRBJ2-1; TRBD2 matches 12 bases. The CDR3 loop spans 14 amino acids. The V gene end was trimmed by 5 bases and the J gene end by 5 bases; junction bases not matched to a gene: 2. From germline, CDR1 is SGHRS and CDR2 YFSETQ. CDR3 sequence (DNA): TGCGCCAGCAGGCTAGCGGGGGGGAACAATGAGCAGTTCTTC. The encoded protein is CASRLAGGNNEQFF.

The V and J genes are TRBV7-2 and TRBJ1-3; D is possibly TRBD1 (6 bases). Deletions cut 5 bases from V and 6 bases from J, with 17 bases between. Germline V gene lookup returns CDR1 SGHTA and CDR2 FQGNSA. The CDR3 runs 15 residues. CDR3 in DNA: TGTGCCAGCAGCCCACTAAATCTGGGACAAAACACCATATATTTT. Protein: CASSPLNLGQNTIYF.

The V gene is TRBV5-1, the J gene TRBJ2-7; 9 nucleotides line up with TRBD2. The CDR3 is 15 amino acids. Germline V gene data show CDR1 as SGHRS and CDR2 as YFSETQ. V dropped 3 bases and J dropped 3; count of bases not matched to a gene: 7. The CDR3 sequence is CASSWGSGGNYEQYF. CDR3 bases: TGCGCCAGCAGCTGGGGAAGCGGGGGGAACTACGAGCAGTACTTC.

The chain employs TRBV28 and TRBJ2-3, with a tentative D call TRBD1 (5 bases). The CDR3 contains 14 residues. Germline V gene sequence: CDR1 MDHEN, CDR2 SYDVKM. V was cut by 2 bases and J by 2 bases, with 8 bases left in between. The CDR3: CASSLQGNTDTQYF. The CDR3 DNA sequence: TGTGCCAGCAGTTTACAGGGCAACACAGATACGCAGTATTTT.

This chain uses TRBV5-4 with TRBJ1-2, with 12 bases matching TRBD1. With V trimmed by 4 bases and J by 6 bases, 10 bases remained unmatched. The CDR3 is 16 amino acids. Germline V CDR1 and CDR2: SGHNT, YYREEE (reference sequence). The CDR3 sequence is CASSPGQGAEVDGYTF. The CDR3 DNA reads as TGTGCCAGCAGCCCGGGACAGGGGGCTGAGGTGGATGGCTACACCTTC.

The chain combines TRBV7-2 with TRBJ1-2, with D possibly matching TRBD1 (6 bases). The germline CDR1 and CDR2 sequences are SGHTA and FQGNSA. The length of the CDR3 is 17 residues. Trimming removed 2 bases from V and 0 bases from J, with 16 bases in between. CDR3 sequence: CASSLRARGRTNYGYTF. CDR3 DNA sequence: TGTGCCAGCAGCTTAAGGGCCAGGGGCCGAACTAACTATGGCTACACCTTC. Combining the CDR3 with reference TRBV7-2 and TRBJ1-2 gives the whole variable domain GAGVSQSPSNKVTEKGKDVELRCDPISGHTALYWYRQSLGQGLEFLIYFQGNSAPDKSGLPSDRFSAERTGGSVSTLTIQRTQQEDSAVYLCASSLRARGRTNYGYTFGSGTRLTVV.

The sample holds a few counts of this clone. The chain employs TRBV7-9 and TRBJ1-1; no clear D. CDR3 length equals 12 residues. V lost 5 bases and J 8 bases, leaving 12 bases between the germline ends. Germline CDR1 reads SEHNR; CDR2 reads FQNEAQ (reference sequence). The CDR3: CASSLAVAEAFF. As DNA, the CDR3 is TGTGCCAGCAGCCTTGCGGTAGCGGAAGCTTTCTTT.